Below are 23 T cell receptor beta chains sequenced from a single sample in a study of blood T cell repertoires in COVID-19. The assay was immunoSEQ multiplex PCR, and TCRdb's table has in-frame clones only and misses some. The sample has a few hundred thousand clones, around 86% seen once. Specimen: PBMCs or T cells enriched from blood (not recorded which). These receptor sequences come from a woman aged 35 to 49 with acute COVID-19.

This clone has a single count. The J gene is TRBJ1-1, the V gene TRBV10-2; perhaps TRBD1 as D (6 bases). CDR1 and CDR2 from the germline V gene are WSHSY and SAAADI. Trimming left V 4 bases short and J 5 bases short, with 14 bases between. This CDR3 has 14 residues. The CDR3 sequence: CASSATGRGTEAFF. In DNA form, the CDR3 reads TGCGCCAGCAGTGCCACAGGGAGGGGAACTGAAGCTTTCTTT.

The V and J genes are TRBV29-1 and TRBJ2-1, with 12 bases fitting TRBD2. Germline loops: CDR1 SQVTM, CDR2 ANQGSEA. The CDR3 is 15 residues long. With 5 bases clipped from V and 8 bases from J, the junction kept 10 bases outside the gene matches. The CDR3 sequence: CSVPPGLAGGYEQFF. The CDR3 coding sequence is TGCAGCGTTCCTCCGGGACTAGCGGGTGGGTATGAGCAGTTCTTC.

This chain links TRBV20-1 with TRBJ2-7; 7 nucleotides align to TRBD1. Germline V gene sequence: CDR1 DFQATT, CDR2 SNEGSKA (reference sequence). Unmatched junction bases numbered 6, after V lost 4 bases and J lost 0 bases. CDR3 size: 14 residues. The CDR3 DNA sequence: TGCAGTGCTACTGACAGGGCCATCTCCTACGAGCAGTACTTC. Translation gives CSATDRAISYEQYF.

The gene calls are TRBV4-1 and TRBJ2-3; D gene ambiguous. CDR1 and CDR2 (germline): MGHRA, YSYEKL. V lost 1 base and J lost 2, with 10 bases in between. CDR3 size: 15 residues. This CDR3 reads CASSQVVTPTDTQYF. CDR3 nucleotides: TGCGCCAGCAGCCAAGTGGTAACTCCCACAGATACGCAGTATTTT.

V usage is TRBV25-1 and J usage is TRBJ2-1, with a weak D call TRBD1 (6 bases). There are 16 residues in the CDR3. V lost 4 bases, J lost 6 bases, and 19 bases lay in between. Germline V gene sequence: CDR1 MGHDK, CDR2 SYGVNS. This CDR3 is CASSGPPGHRGNEQFF. The CDR3 bases are TGTGCCAGCAGTGGCCCTCCGGGACACCGTGGCAATGAGCAGTTCTTC.

This sequence joins TRBV24-1 and TRBJ1-2; TRBD1 might be the D (5 bases). Germline V gives CDR1 KGHDR, CDR2 SFDVKD. The V end lost 5 bases, the J end lost 13 bases, and 16 bases lay between the germline ends. CDR3 length: 12 amino acids. The CDR3 DNA follows: TGTGCCACCAGTGGGGCACAGGAGCTCTCCACCTTC. This translates into CATSGAQELSTF.

V usage is TRBV19 and J usage is TRBJ2-7, with a tentative D call TRBD1 (5 bases). This CDR3 comprises 13 residues. V was clipped by 6 bases and J by 0 bases, with 9 bases between them. Germline values: CDR1 LNHDA, CDR2 SQIVND (reference sequence). The CDR3 sequence is CASSPTVSYEQYF. The CDR3 nucleotides read TGTGCCAGTAGCCCGACAGTCTCCTACGAGCAGTACTTC.

The genes are TRBV28 and TRBJ1-1; D uncertain. CDR1 and CDR2 (germline): MDHEN, SYDVKM. Trimming removed 7 bases from V and 0 bases from J, with 6 bases in between. This CDR3 contains 12 residues. CDR3 DNA: TGTGCCAGCACAGTAATGAACACTGAAGCTTTCTTT. Encoded protein: CASTVMNTEAFF.

The chain carries TRBV3-1 (or the pseudogene TRBV3-2) and TRBJ1-1; D unresolved. This CDR3 has 14 residues. The V and J ends lost 1 base and 2 bases respectively, with 8 bases between them. CDR1 and CDR2 from the germline V gene are LGHDT and YNNKEL (reference sequence). CDR3 sequence reads: CASSQGAANTEAFF. DNA for the CDR3: TGTGCCAGCAGCCAAGGGGCAGCCAACACTGAAGCTTTCTTT.

The rearrangement joins TRBV7-8 to TRBJ1-4; D remains ambiguous. CDR3 length: 15 residues. Per the germline V gene, CDR1 is SGHVS and CDR2 is FQNEAQ. Trimming removed 0 bases from V and 2 bases from J, with 7 bases in between. The DNA of the CDR3 is TGTGCCAGCAGCTTAGCAGGAGGGACTAATGAAAAACTGTTTTTT. Translating it yields CASSLAGGTNEKLFF.

The chain couples TRBV19 to TRBJ1-6; no clear D gene. CDR3 size: 15 residues. CDR1 is LNHDA and CDR2 is SQIVND in the germline V gene (reference sequence). Trimming left V 3 bases short and J 6 bases short, with 12 bases between. The CDR3 coding sequence is TGTGCCAGTAGTATCGAGAGGATCCCTAATTCACCCCTCCACTTT. Its translation: CASSIERIPNSPLHF. The variable domain in full, with the rest retrieved from reference TRBV19 and TRBJ1-6, is DGGITQSPKYLFRKEGQNVTLSCEQNLNHDAMYWYRQDPGQGLRLIYYSQIVNDFQKGDIAEGYSVSREKKESFPLTVTSAQKNPTAFYLCASSIERIPNSPLHFGNGTRLTVT.

The chain uses TRBV5-6 and TRBJ2-1; 12 nucleotides line up with TRBD2. Germline CDR1 is SGHDT and CDR2 is YYEEEE. V shed 3 bases, J shed 4 bases, and the junction held 14 bases outside the gene matches. The CDR3 runs 19 residues. CDR3 coding DNA: TGTGCCAGCAGCTCTACCGGCCTCGGACTAGCGGGAATATACAATGAGCAGTTCTTC. This gives the protein CASSSTGLGLAGIYNEQFF. Full variable domain (missing parts from reference TRBV5-6 and TRBJ2-1): DAGVTQSPTHLIKTRGQQVTLRCSPKSGHDTVSWYQQALGQGPQFIFQYYEEEERQRGNFPDRFSGHQFPNYSSELNVNALLLGDSALYLCASSSTGLGLAGIYNEQFFGPGTRLTVL.

The V and J genes are TRBV19 and TRBJ2-4; D is undetermined. The germline CDR1 and CDR2 sequences are LNHDA and SQIVND (reference sequence). Trimming cost V 5 bases and J 0 bases, with 17 bases left between them. The CDR3 runs 17 residues. The CDR3 loop is CASSSSPELIAKNIQYF. CDR3 coding DNA: TGTGCCAGTAGTTCAAGCCCCGAGTTAATAGCCAAAAACATTCAGTACTTC.

This rearrangement joins TRBV24-1 to TRBJ2-5; 8 bases line up with TRBD1. J was trimmed by 1 base and V by 4 bases; bases with no gene match: 1. There are 14 residues in the CDR3. In germline, CDR1 is KGHDR, CDR2 SFDVKD. CDR3 DNA sequence: TGTGCCACCAGTGACAGGGGGCCCCAAGAGACCCAGTACTTC. Amino acids: CATSDRGPQETQYF.

The J gene is TRBJ2-7, the V gene TRBV28; D perhaps matches TRBD2 (7 bases). The CDR3 spans 14 residues. V dropped 0 bases and J dropped 3 bases, with 9 bases sitting between them. Germline V gene lookup returns CDR1 MDHEN and CDR2 SYDVKM. This chain's CDR3 is CASSLWGGGYEQYF. Here the CDR3 DNA reads TGTGCCAGCAGTTTATGGGGAGGGGGCTACGAGCAGTACTTC. The variable domain in full, with the rest retrieved from reference TRBV28 and TRBJ2-7, is DVKVTQSSRYLVKRTGEKVFLECVQDMDHENMFWYRQDPGLGLRLIYFSYDVKMKEKGDIPEGYSVSREKKERFSLILESASTNQTSMYLCASSLWGGGYEQYFGPGTRLTVT.

V usage is TRBV5-5 and J usage is TRBJ2-3, with D tentatively TRBD2 (5 bases). The length of the CDR3 is 15 residues. The V gene lost 0 bases and the J gene lost 4 bases, with 12 bases spanning the gap. The germline V gene encodes CDR1 SGHKS and CDR2 YYEKEE (reference sequence). CDR3 bases: TGTGCCAGCAGCTTGGTCCCGGGATGGGCAGATACGCAGTATTTT. Translation gives CASSLVPGWADTQYF.

The chain has TRBV7-3 and TRBJ2-7; D is unresolved. The CDR3 consists of 14 residues. Trimming pared 5 bases from V and 2 bases from J, leaving 13 bases between. From germline, CDR1 is SGHTA and CDR2 FQGTGA. CDR3 coding DNA: TGTGCCAGCAGCCGCGACACTTTCGCCTACGAGCAGTACTTC. This translates into CASSRDTFAYEQYF.

The V gene is TRBV11-2, the J gene TRBJ1-5, with 10 bases identical to TRBD1. The CDR3 runs to 15 residues. With 5 bases clipped from V and 7 bases from J, the junction kept 8 bases outside the gene matches. CDR1 and CDR2 from the germline V gene are SGHAT and FQNNGV. CDR3 sequence: CASSLPGQGYQPQHF. For the CDR3, the DNA is TGTGCCAGCAGCCTACCGGGACAGGGGTACCAGCCCCAGCATTTT.

The chain carries TRBV2 and TRBJ2-5; D not certain. Germline V CDR1 and CDR2: SNHLY, FYNNEI. V was pared by 4 bases and J by 1 base, with 7 bases between. CDR3 length equals 13 residues. The CDR3 nucleotides read TGTGCCAGCAGTGCCCAGATCCAAGAGACCCAGTACTTC. Residues: CASSAQIQETQYF. Together with reference TRBV2 and TRBJ2-5, the CDR3 gives the full variable domain: EPEVTQTPSHQVTQMGQEVILRCVPISNHLYFYWYRQILGQKVEFLVSFYNNEISEKSEIFDDQFSVERPDGSNFTLKIRSTKLEDSAMYFCASSAQIQETQYFGPGTRLLVL.

The chain employs TRBV7-2 and TRBJ1-6; D possibly corresponds to TRBD1 (6 bases). This CDR3 is 12 amino acids long. Germline V gene sequence: CDR1 SGHTA, CDR2 FQGNSA. V was pared by 5 bases and J by 10 bases, with 9 bases between. The CDR3 protein is CASSPDSSPLHF. For the CDR3, the DNA is TGTGCCAGCAGCCCGGACAGCTCACCCCTCCACTTT.

This clone was counted a few times. The gene calls are TRBV5-1 and TRBJ1-3, with D unclear. Trimming took 1 base from V and 4 from J, leaving 15 bases between them. This CDR3 region has 16 residues. Germline CDR1 SGHRS, CDR2 YFSETQ. DNA for the CDR3: TGCGCCAGCAGCTTGATGGTCAGCGGGCCGGGAAACACCATATATTTT. Its translation is CASSLMVSGPGNTIYF.

This chain uses TRBV2 with TRBJ1-1; D is ambiguous. CDR1 and CDR2 from the germline V gene are SNHLY and FYNNEI. Deletions cut 3 bases from V and 10 bases from J, with 9 bases between. The CDR3 is 11 residues long. The CDR3 here is CASSEAGGAFF. The CDR3 region has the DNA TGTGCCAGCAGTGAGGCGGGAGGAGCTTTCTTT. The full variable domain, in which reference TRBV2 and TRBJ1-1 provide the parts outside the CDR3, is EPEVTQTPSHQVTQMGQEVILRCVPISNHLYFYWYRQILGQKVEFLVSFYNNEISEKSEIFDDQFSVERPDGSNFTLKIRSTKLEDSAMYFCASSEAGGAFFGQGTRLTVV.

The chain employs TRBV19 and TRBJ1-5, with a possible D match to TRBD1 (6 bases). V was trimmed by 9 bases and J by 9 bases, leaving 21 bases between them. The CDR3 loop spans 14 amino acids. Germline V gene lookup returns CDR1 LNHDA and CDR2 SQIVND (reference sequence). CDR3 bases: TGTGCCAGCCACCTGGGACCCCAGGGGTGGCCCCAGCATTTT. Translated, it gives CASHLGPQGWPQHF.